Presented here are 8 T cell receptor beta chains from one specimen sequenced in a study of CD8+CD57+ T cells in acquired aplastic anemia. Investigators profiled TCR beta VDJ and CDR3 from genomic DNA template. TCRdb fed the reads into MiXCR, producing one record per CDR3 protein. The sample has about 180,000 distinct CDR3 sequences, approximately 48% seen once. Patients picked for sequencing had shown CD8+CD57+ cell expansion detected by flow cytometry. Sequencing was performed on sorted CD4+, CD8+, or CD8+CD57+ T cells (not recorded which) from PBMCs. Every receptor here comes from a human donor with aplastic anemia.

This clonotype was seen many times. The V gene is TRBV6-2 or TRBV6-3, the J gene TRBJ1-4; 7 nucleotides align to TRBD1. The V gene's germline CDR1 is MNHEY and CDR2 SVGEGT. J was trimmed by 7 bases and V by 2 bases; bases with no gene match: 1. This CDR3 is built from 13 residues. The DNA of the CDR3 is TGTGCCAGCAGTTACGGACAGGCTGAAAAACTGTTTTTT. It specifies CASSYGQAEKLFF.

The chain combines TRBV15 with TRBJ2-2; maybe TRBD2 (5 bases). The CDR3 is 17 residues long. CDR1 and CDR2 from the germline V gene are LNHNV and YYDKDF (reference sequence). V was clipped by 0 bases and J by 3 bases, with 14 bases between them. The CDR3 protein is CATSRDYGGVDTGELFF. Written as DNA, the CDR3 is TGTGCCACCAGCAGAGATTACGGAGGCGTAGACACCGGGGAGCTGTTTTTT.

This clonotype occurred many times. CDR3 region: CASNAGSRIINSPLHF. CDR3 nucleotides: TGTGCCAGTAACGCAGGGAGCAGAATAATCAATTCACCCCTCCACTTT. This rearrangement joins TRBV19 to TRBJ1-6, with a tentative D call TRBD1 (5 bases). V lost 7 bases and J lost 7, with 20 bases in between. CDR1 is LNHDA, CDR2 SQIVND, per germline (reference sequence). This CDR3 contains 16 residues.

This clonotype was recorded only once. The CDR3 protein is CAISESTAAIDEQYF. The CDR3 DNA is TGTGCCATCAGTGAGTCGACTGCGGCGATTGACGAGCAGTACTTC. V gene TRBV10-3 combines with J gene TRBJ2-7; the D is unclear. The CDR3 runs to 15 residues. V lost 0 bases, J lost 5 bases, and 14 bases lay in between. Germline V gives CDR1 ENHRY, CDR2 SYGVKD.

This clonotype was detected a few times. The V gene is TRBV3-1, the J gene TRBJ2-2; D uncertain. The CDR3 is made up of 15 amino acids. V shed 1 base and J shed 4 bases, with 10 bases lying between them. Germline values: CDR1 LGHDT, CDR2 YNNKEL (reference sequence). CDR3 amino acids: CASSQGRAATGELFF. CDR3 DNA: TGTGCCAGCAGCCAAGGAAGGGCGGCCACCGGGGAGCTGTTTTTT. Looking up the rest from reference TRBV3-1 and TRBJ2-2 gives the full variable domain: DTAVSQTPKYLVTQMGNDKSIKCEQNLGHDTMYWYKQDSKKFLKIMFSYNNKELIINETVPNRFSPKSPDKAHLNLHINSLELGDSAVYFCASSQGRAATGELFFGEGSRLTVL.

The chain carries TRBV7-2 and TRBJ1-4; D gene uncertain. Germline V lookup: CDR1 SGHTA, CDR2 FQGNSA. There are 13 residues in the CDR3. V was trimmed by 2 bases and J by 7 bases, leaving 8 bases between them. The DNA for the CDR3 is TGTGCCAGCAGCTTACTCGGCGGTGAAAAACTGTTTTTT. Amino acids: CASSLLGGEKLFF.

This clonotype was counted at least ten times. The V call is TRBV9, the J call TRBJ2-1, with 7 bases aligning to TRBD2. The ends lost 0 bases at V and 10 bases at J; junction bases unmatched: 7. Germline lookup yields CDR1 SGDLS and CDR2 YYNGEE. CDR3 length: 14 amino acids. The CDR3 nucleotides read TGTGCCAGCAGCGTAGTCCCGTCGGGGGGAGAGCAGTTCTTC. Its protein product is CASSVVPSGGEQFF.

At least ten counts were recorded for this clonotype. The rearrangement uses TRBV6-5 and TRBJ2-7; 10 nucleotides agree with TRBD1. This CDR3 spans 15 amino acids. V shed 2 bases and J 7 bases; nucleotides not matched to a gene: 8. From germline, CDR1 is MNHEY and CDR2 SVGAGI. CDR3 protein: CASSYAGTGVWEQYF. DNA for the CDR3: TGTGCCAGCAGTTACGCCGGGACAGGGGTTTGGGAGCAGTACTTC.